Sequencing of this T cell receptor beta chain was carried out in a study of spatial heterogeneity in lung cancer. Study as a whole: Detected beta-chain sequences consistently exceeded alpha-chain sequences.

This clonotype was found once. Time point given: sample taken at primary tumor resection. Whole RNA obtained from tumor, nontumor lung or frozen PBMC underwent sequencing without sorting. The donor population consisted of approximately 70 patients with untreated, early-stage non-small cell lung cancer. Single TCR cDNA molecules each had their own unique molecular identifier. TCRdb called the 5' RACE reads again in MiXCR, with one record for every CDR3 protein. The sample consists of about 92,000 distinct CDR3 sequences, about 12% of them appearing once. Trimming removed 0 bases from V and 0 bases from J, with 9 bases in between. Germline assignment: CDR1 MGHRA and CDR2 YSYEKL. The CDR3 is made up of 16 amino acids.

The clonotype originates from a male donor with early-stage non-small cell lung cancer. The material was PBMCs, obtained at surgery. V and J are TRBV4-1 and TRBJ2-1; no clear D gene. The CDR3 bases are TGCGCCAGCAGCCAAGAAATGGCTAGCTCCTACAATGAGCAGTTCTTC. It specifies CASSQEMASSYNEQFF.